The following is a TCR beta chain sequence with its context. Looked up from germline, CDR1 is SGHAT and CDR2 is FQNNGV. The germline V and J ends were trimmed by 1 base and 8 bases, with 3 bases remaining between them. CDR3 length: 11 residues. This sample was taken from a study of blood T cell repertoires in COVID-19. Study information: Acute and convalescent COVID-19 samples came from the United States, Italy and Spain.

Study processing details: Scientists estimated how many nucleated cells there were by amplifying reference gene primers. Profiled with immunoSEQ multiplex PCR; TCRdb holds only in-frame clones, not every one. The V and J calls and clone size come from that table; D and trimming were worked out from the DNA. The sample holds 30,000 to 35,000 clones, 90% to 95% seen once. This clonotype was obtained from a human donor in a cohort sampled during active COVID-19. The chain recombines TRBV11-2 with TRBJ2-1; the D is unclear. The specimen sequenced was peripheral blood. The CDR3: CASSLVYEQFF. DNA of the CDR3: TGTGCCAGCAGCTTAGTCTATGAGCAGTTCTTC. The full variable domain, in which reference TRBV11-2 and TRBJ2-1 provide the parts outside the CDR3, is EAGVAQSPRYKIIEKRQSVAFWCNPISGHATLYWYQQILGQGPKLLIQFQNNGVVDDSQLPKDRFSAERLKGVDSTLKIQPAKLEDSAVYLCASSLVYEQFFGPGTRLTVL.